This is a list of T cell receptor beta chains from one sample in a study of cytomegalovirus exposure and HLA in healthy donors. Profiled with immunoSEQ multiplex PCR; TCRdb holds only in-frame clones, not every one. Of over 200,000 clones in the sample, around 91% were seen once. The sequenced sample was PBMCs. The origin of the receptors is a woman aged 18-30 years in good health and CMV-seronegative. CDR3s include the opening cysteine and the closing phenylalanine or tryptophan. The D gene is left open where the match is weak. Clone size is shown for a subset of rows, as once, few, many or a class of expanded clone.

TRBV4-3	.	TRBD2	TRBJ2-1	TGCGCCAGCAGCCGAATTCTTAGCGGGGATAGCTCCTACAATGAGCAGTTCTTC	CASSRILSGDSSYNEQFF
TRBV5-4	.	.	TRBJ2-1	TGTGCCAGCAGCTTGGACAGGGTCCTTAATGAGCAGTTCTTC	CASSLDRVLNEQFF
TRBV7-9	.	TRBD1	TRBJ2-4	TGTGCCAGCAGCTTAGGGACAGGGGCTGGGAGAAACATTCAGTACTTC	CASSLGTGAGRNIQYF
TRBV5-6	.	TRBD1	TRBJ1-2	TGTGCCAGCAGCTGGGACAGAGGTGGCTACACCTTC	CASSWDRGGYTF
TRBV6-5	.	TRBD2	TRBJ2-7	TGTGCCAGCAGTTTAAGCGGGGAGAGCTCCTACGAGCAGTACTTC	CASSLSGESSYEQYF
TRBV5-1	.	.	TRBJ1-2	TGCGCCAGCAGCTTGGTTCTGGGGGCGCGGCATGGCTACACCTTC	CASSLVLGARHGYTF
TRBV7-9	.	.	TRBJ2-1	TGTGCCAGCAGCAAACCCCACTTCTCCAATGAGCAGTTCTTC	CASSKPHFSNEQFF
TRBV4-1	.	.	TRBJ1-2	TGCGCCAGCAGCCCTATACAGGGTAACTATGGCTACACCTTC	CASSPIQGNYGYTF
TRBV28	.	TRBD1	TRBJ2-7	TGTGCCAGCAGTATCGCGGGACAGGTCTACGAGCAGTACTTC	CASSIAGQVYEQYF
TRBV25-1	once	.	TRBJ2-3	TGTGCCAGCAGTGACTCTTCAGGCACAGATACGCAGTATTTT	CASSDSSGTDTQYF
TRBV5-4	.	TRBD2	TRBJ2-1	TGTGCCAGCAGCTTGGGACTAGCGGGGGGGCGCAATGAGCAGTTCTTC	CASSLGLAGGRNEQFF
TRBV5-1	.	.	TRBJ1-5	TGCGCCAGCAGCTTGGACGGGGGGCAGCAGCCCCAGCATTTT	CASSLDGGQQPQHF
TRBV7-9	.	TRBD2	TRBJ2-3	TGTGCCACCGGGGCGGGGGACGTGGGCCGGACAGATACGCAGTATTTT	CATGAGDVGRTDTQYF
TRBV28	.	TRBD2	TRBJ2-1	TGTGCCAGCAGTTCCCTTAGCGGGGGGAGAAACAATGAGCAGTTCTTC	CASSSLSGGRNNEQFF
TRBV27	.	.	TRBJ1-2	TGTGCCAGCTGGGGGCCCTATGGCTACACCTTC	CASWGPYGYTF
TRBV9	.	.	TRBJ2-1	TGTGCCAGCAGCGTCACGGCGGGGAGCTCCTACAATGAGCAGTTCTTC	CASSVTAGSSYNEQFF
TRBV5-8	.	.	TRBJ2-5	TGTGCCAGCAGCTTGGATCAGGGTGGTGGAGAGACCCAGTACTTC	CASSLDQGGGETQYF
TRBV9	.	.	TRBJ1-5	TGTGCCAGCAGCGTAGCGGGGGAAGGTCATCAGCCCCAGCATTTT	CASSVAGEGHQPQHF
TRBV6-5	.	TRBD1	TRBJ2-2	TGTGCCAGCAGCCCGGGACAGGGCGCCGGGGAGCTGTTTTTT	CASSPGQGAGELFF
TRBV18	.	TRBD1	TRBJ1-1	TGTGCCAGCTCACCCGGGACAGGGGAAGCTTTCTTT	CASSPGTGEAFF
TRBV19	.	TRBD1	TRBJ2-1	TGTGCCAGTAGTATTTGGACAGGGGCCTACAATGAGCAGTTCTTC	CASSIWTGAYNEQFF
TRBV4-1	.	TRBD2	TRBJ2-1	TGCGCCAGCAGCCAGAAGCGGGGAAGCTTCTCCTACAATGAGCAGTTCTTC	CASSQKRGSFSYNEQFF
TRBV7-9	.	TRBD1	TRBJ2-5	TGTGCCAGCAGCTTAGGCGGGACAGGGGGTCAGGAGACCCAGTACTTC	CASSLGGTGGQETQYF
TRBV7-2	.	TRBD2	TRBJ2-1	TGTGCCAGCAGCTCCCGACTAGCAAAGGACAATGAGCAGTTCTTC	CASSSRLAKDNEQFF
TRBV7-3	.	.	TRBJ2-3	TGTGCCAGCAGCTTCCGCGGGGGCCCCACAGATACGCAGTATTTT	CASSFRGGPTDTQYF
TRBV6-5	.	TRBD1	TRBJ2-7	TGTGCCAGCAGTCGCTACGGGACAGAGTACGAGCAGTACTTC	CASSRYGTEYEQYF
TRBV7-9	.	.	TRBJ1-2	TGTGCCAGCAGCCCCGAGGACTATGGCTACACCTTC	CASSPEDYGYTF
TRBV14	.	TRBD2	TRBJ2-7	TGTGCCAGCAGCCTTACGGGGGGATCCGAGCAGTACTTC	CASSLTGGSEQYF
TRBV11-3	.	.	TRBJ2-2	TGTGCCAGCAGCTCCACGACAGGTTACACCGGGGAGCTGTTTTTT	CASSSTTGYTGELFF
TRBV5-4	.	.	TRBJ1-1	TGTGCCAGCAGCTCCCGGGACATCCGTTACACTGAAGCTTTCTTT	CASSSRDIRYTEAFF
TRBV19	.	.	TRBJ1-6	TGTGCCAGTAGTTCAGCCGCGGGGCAAACGGACGCCTATAATTCACCCCTCCACTTT	CASSSAAGQTDAYNSPLHF
TRBV6-5	.	TRBD2	TRBJ2-3	TGTGCCAGCAGTTACGGCGGGGGGGCGGGGGATACGCAGTATTTT	CASSYGGGAGDTQYF
TRBV28	.	.	TRBJ1-1	TGTGCCAGCAGTGGTTGGGGCCCTAACACTGAAGCTTTCTTT	CASSGWGPNTEAFF
TRBV4-3	.	.	TRBJ1-2	TGCGCCAGCAGCCGATTAACAGGCGGGGATGGCTACACCTTC	CASSRLTGGDGYTF
TRBV28	.	TRBD1	TRBJ1-2	TGTGCCAGCAGTCCGGGACAGGGGTATGGCTACACCTTC	CASSPGQGYGYTF
TRBV5-4	.	.	TRBJ1-6	TGTGCCAGCAGCTTGGACAGGTATAATTCACCCCTCCACTTT	CASSLDRYNSPLHF
TRBV15	few	.	TRBJ1-5	TGTGCCACCAGCAGAGATAGGGGAAGCAATCAGCCCCAGCATTTT	CATSRDRGSNQPQHF
TRBV9	.	TRBD1	TRBJ2-2	TGTGCCAGCAGCGCCCGGACAGGGGGCGTCACCGGGGAGCTGTTTTTT	CASSARTGGVTGELFF
TRBV6-5	.	.	TRBJ1-5	TGTGCCAGCAGGCTCAGGGTTAGCAATCAGCCCCAGCATTTT	CASRLRVSNQPQHF
TRBV5-8	.	TRBD1	TRBJ2-7	TGTGCCAGCAGCTTGTACAGGGGGCAGTACGAGCAGTACTTC	CASSLYRGQYEQYF
TRBV5-1	.	TRBD2	TRBJ2-5	TGCGCCAGCAGCATCTTCCCCGGGACTAGCGGGGAAGAGACCCAGTACTTC	CASSIFPGTSGEETQYF
TRBV15	.	.	TRBJ2-6	TGTGCCACCAGCAGATCCCCTCCCGGGGCCAACGTCCTGACTTTC	CATSRSPPGANVLTF
TRBV12-5	.	.	TRBJ2-2	TGTGCTAGTGGTTTGGGGACAGTCGCTTACCAAAGGGACACCGGGGAGCTGTTTTTT	CASGLGTVAYQRDTGELFF
TRBV5-1	.	TRBD1	TRBJ1-3	TGCGCCAGCAGCCTAGACAGGGTTACCTCTGGAAACACCATATATTTT	CASSLDRVTSGNTIYF
TRBV23-1	.	TRBD1	TRBJ1-5	TGCGCCAGCAGTCAATCGGCGGGACAGGGGTTGTGGCCCCAGCATTTT	CASSQSAGQGLWPQHF
TRBV4-1	.	TRBD1	TRBJ1-2	TGCGCCAGCAGCCACCCGGGACAGGGAAACTATGGCTACACCTTC	CASSHPGQGNYGYTF
TRBV27	.	TRBD2	TRBJ2-3	TGTGCCAGCAGTCCGGCCATAGCGGGGCCCACAGATACGCAGTATTTT	CASSPAIAGPTDTQYF
TRBV5-1	.	TRBD2	TRBJ2-1	TGCGCCAGCACCCCCAGCGGGGGGACGGGAGTTAACTACAATGAGCAGTTCTTC	CASTPSGGTGVNYNEQFF
TRBV6-1	.	TRBD1	TRBJ1-2	TGTGCCAGCAGTGACAGGGGGTATGGCTACACCTTC	CASSDRGYGYTF
TRBV5-1	.	TRBD1	TRBJ1-6	TGCGCCAGCAGCTCGGGACAGGGGGACGATTCACCCCTCCACTTT	CASSSGQGDDSPLHF
TRBV6-5	.	TRBD1	TRBJ2-7	TGTGCCAGCAGTTACTCGGGGACAGACTACGAGCAGTACTTC	CASSYSGTDYEQYF
TRBV20-1	.	.	TRBJ1-2	TGCAGTGCAGCGAACAGGGTTGGCTACACCTTC	CSAANRVGYTF
TRBV11-2	.	TRBD2	TRBJ2-2	TGTGCCAGCAGCCACATAGCGGGCGGAAACACCGGGGAGCTGTTTTTT	CASSHIAGGNTGELFF
TRBV2	few	.	TRBJ2-5	TGTGCCAGCAACGACAACCAAGAGACCCAGTACTTC	CASNDNQETQYF
TRBV27	.	TRBD1	TRBJ1-4	TGTGCCAGCAGTTTTGCCGAGACAGGGGGTGAAAAACTGTTTTTT	CASSFAETGGEKLFF